The T cell receptor (beta chain) described here comes from a study of cytomegalovirus exposure and HLA in healthy donors (dated by TCRdb to about 2017). With respect to the entire study: In an earlier analysis of several hundred of the donors, 250 to 350 Gb of sequence data and 117 million unique TCR beta sequences from 150 million to 200 million T cells were reported. An early release covering about 600 HLA-typed donors comprised 300 to 350 gigabases of sequencing data and 85 million to 100 million unique TCR sequences. Among the roughly 380 genotyped donors, around 81% belonged to the genetic ancestry cluster associated with self-reported Caucasian donors. The study aimed to test whether signatures of past pathogen exposure could be identified by cataloging public T cell receptors. Using immunosequencing, the study profiled T cell repertoires from around 680 subjects and related those repertoires to cytomegalovirus serostatus. Along with the roughly 670-subject first cohort, a separate validation cohort of over 90 different subjects was used. The study combined high-throughput TCR immunosequencing, statistical association of individual TCRs with disease status, and machine learning to predict cytomegalovirus infection status. To study patterns of TCR occurrence, a later analysis re-analyzed previously published TCR beta repertoires from 650 to 750 donors and added high-resolution HLA genotyping. Rather than drawing on any new phenotypic data, the later analysis identified candidate immune exposures from TCR beta sequences and the way those sequences occurred across donors. To decide whether each TCR beta V gene segment behaved as functional or pseudogenic, an earlier analysis of 587 of the donors relied on high-throughput TCR beta sequencing. Alongside the repertoire data, information on donor age, sex, ethnicity and CMV serostatus was compiled. A later genetic analysis used genome-wide SNP genotypes for about 55% of the 666 donors, treating that subset as a discovery cohort. Every discovery cohort repertoire had been produced on one sequencing platform. Class I and class II HLA loci were covered by the typing at four-digit resolution. The number of typed donors differed by locus: about 629-640 for A, B, C, DRB1 and DQB1; roughly 510 for DQA1; over 600 for DPA1; and 400 to 480 for DPB1. Several DR-DQ haplotypes were treated as single units for association and clustering because of strong linkage in the cohort. Among some 410 genotyped donors of the cohort, an average of roughly 240,000 unique TCR beta nucleotide sequences were sequenced per donor, 15% to 20% of them non-productive. Study-wide findings and limitations: Sequencing depth was assumed to be roughly uniform across donors in the presence/absence analyses, though that assumption may not hold. The authors suggested that the approach could potentially be extended to other disease states and immunological phenotypes. The study gave a list of 150 to 200 TCR beta chains associated with cytomegalovirus. In both the original and validation cohorts, the classifier was reported to diagnose cytomegalovirus status with high specificity and sensitivity. A later genetic analysis associated a missense DCLRE1C variant with V-gene and J-gene trimming of TCR beta chains, and an independent cohort replicated the association. Because counts were too low, roughly 17 rarely observed V segments, including chromosome 9 orphons, were left out of the earlier analysis of 587 of the donors. A later analysis reported that several top co-occurrence clusters appeared linked to parvovirus B19, influenza, CMV and Epstein-Barr virus. A cluster of highly shared sequence variants was judged likely to be a technical artifact of the sequencing pipeline. Correlated functional status among segregating V segments might be attributable to linkage disequilibrium, but an unknown experimental factor could not be ruled out. A later analysis found that HLA-associated TCR beta chains were more clonally expanded and had lower generation probabilities than equally common non-associated chains. For the cohort, immune exposure information was limited to CMV serostatus. Assigning TCR associations to individual alleles was difficult when HLA alleles, especially DR and DQ, strongly co-occurred. Most TCR sequences were observed very rarely across donors, whereas some public TCRs were present in many individuals. Some IMGT-functional V segments, including TRBV6-2 and TRBV6-3, could not be told apart with the 87-base-pair reads, so those segments were excluded. In vitro tests confirmed that three of the cytomegalovirus-associated TCR beta chains recognize cytomegalovirus antigens. HLA typing was unavailable for some donors at each locus, so association tests used only the typed subset. In an earlier analysis of around 600 of the donors, most TCR beta V segments were observed in productive rearrangements about 87% or about 30% of the time, broadly matching IMGT annotations. According to a later analysis, TCR association rates differed among HLA loci, with DRB1 alleles showing the most associated TCRs and HLA-C alleles showing the fewest. A later genetic analysis reported fewer N-insertions in productive TCRs among donors in an Asian-associated ancestry cluster than the 666-donor mean. In this cohort, only TCR beta chains were sequenced, and detectable features were limited by the absence of alpha or paired-chain data. A later analysis associated 17,000 or so TCR beta sequences with specific HLA alleles at a false discovery rate of 0.05. According to a later analysis, most CMV-associated TCR beta chains appeared to be HLA-restricted, and the HLA associations seemed to be driven largely by CMV exposure. A further reported finding was that TCR beta sequences accurately predicted the HLA-A and HLA-B alleles for most subjects in the first cohort.

Library preparation was by the immunoSEQ multiplex PCR assay. A mixture of 60 forward primers for TCR Vbeta segments and 13 reverse primers for TCR Jbeta segments was used in the multiplex PCR. The CDR3 region of rearranged TCR beta genes was amplified from genomic DNA by a multiplex PCR assay. On the Illumina HiSeq System, the amplified TCR beta libraries were sequenced as 87-base-pair reads. Regarding the original processing steps: A later analysis counted tens of millions of unique TCR beta chains across the 550 to 800 repertoires, and roughly 9.9 million of these chains were shared by at least two donors. To remove PCR and sequencing errors, raw reads were error-corrected and collapsed into unique sequences using a nearest-neighbor algorithm that merged closely related sequences. CDR3 sequences were aligned to IMGT reference sequences to assign V, D and J gene segments. For a sequence to be retained, at least a six-nucleotide match to both a V gene segment and a J gene segment was required. Rearrangements were called productive when the CDR3 lacked stop codons and stayed in frame with V and J; all others were non-productive. Following IMGT convention, CDR3 was defined as the stretch from the second conserved V-encoded cysteine up to the conserved J-encoded phenylalanine. In an earlier analysis of around 640 of the donors, sequences lacking an unambiguous match to a single V gene segment were excluded. In an earlier analysis of around 600 of the donors, V segments were called functional above 56.7% productive rearrangements and were called segregating when the between-donor standard deviation exceeded 5%. A statistical classification framework was developed to diagnose cytomegalovirus status using the catalog of TCR beta chain sequences. A later analysis assigned V and J genes by comparing TCR nucleotide sequences with IMGT/GENE-DB human TR gene sequences. Using the TCRdist pipeline, a later analysis assigned CDR3 sequences along with most-parsimonious VDJ recombination scenarios. In a later analysis, each TCR beta chain was defined by its CDR3 amino acid sequence together with its V-gene family, and reads without a unique V-gene family were excluded. As a way to deal with suspected cross-contamination and a sequencing artifact, a later analysis dropped 592 nucleotide sequences that were highly shared and had low generation probability. A later analysis calculated a clonal expansion index for each public chain from normalized within-repertoire ranks of inferred template counts. In a later analysis, generation probabilities were computed using a VDJ recombination model fitted to out-of-frame rearrangements, and the results were checked against IGoR. In a later analysis, hypergeometric tests were used to score TCR-TCR, TCR-HLA and TCR-CMV co-occurrence, with a repertoire-size bias correction applied to TCR pairs. False discovery rates were estimated in a later analysis by permuting HLA or CMV assignments 20 times. A later analysis grouped co-occurring TCRs with DBSCAN, adding TCRdist sequence similarity when clustering within HLA-allele-positive subsets. Repertoires with fewer than 30,000 or more than 120,000 public chains were left out of co-occurrence clustering, as were several repertoires with anomalous nucleotide sharing. Held by TCRdb, this immuneACCESS table contains in-frame sequences only and omits some clones. Under half of the omission traces to an unresolved V gene where checked; the cause of the rest is unknown. The V and J calls and the clone size are those of that table, but D and trimming were determined from the DNA. The sample yields 150,000 to 160,000 clones; approximately 80% were counted once. The ten largest make up roughly 13% of the sample.

From the cysteine through the phenylalanine, the CDR3 covers 15 amino acids. Only the CDR3 part of the read is kept: 45 bases, read in frame from the first base. For this chain, trimming is 6 bases at the V end and 3 bases at the J end, and the number of junction bases without a gene match is 11. The germline V gene encodes CDR1 MNHEY and CDR2 SMNVEV (reference sequence). As to this clone: Which antigen it targets is not known. One base away there is no much larger clone; base qualities are not given.

The cohort comprised 666 healthy bone marrow donors. Cohort members were all nominally healthy when sampled, although unrecorded immune exposures were likely present. The donor was CMV seropositive and belonged to the group of 250 to 350 seropositive cohort members. A peripheral blood sample was provided by each donor, and peripheral blood mononuclear cells were used for TCR beta sequencing. The Qiagen DNeasy Blood Extraction Kit was used to extract genomic DNA from the blood cell samples. The sequence was collected from a man aged 25 to 40 in good health and CMV-seropositive. This chain is built from TRBV27 and TRBJ2-7; 7 junctional bases match TRBD2. The sequenced sample was PBMCs. The nucleotide sequence reads TGTGCCAGCAGCCCCTCAGCGGGGCAACACTACGAGCAGTACTTC. This yields the protein CASSPSAGQHYEQYF.